The rows below give T cell receptor beta chains drawn from one sample of a study of cytomegalovirus exposure and HLA in healthy donors. Measured with immunoSEQ multiplex PCR; TCRdb has only the in-frame clones, and not every one. This table holds 93,000 or so clones, approximately 66% found once. Sequenced material: PBMCs. The receptors were gathered from a woman between 50 and 59 years old in good health and CMV-seronegative. Both conserved end residues are part of each CDR3.

V	J	CDR3
TRBV11-2	TRBJ2-1	CASSLAGIHEQFF
TRBV7-8	TRBJ2-7	CASSRGQGQDEQYF
TRBV5-8	TRBJ1-5	CASSFGGHNQPQHF
TRBV18	TRBJ1-4	CASSPRDREKVEKLFF
TRBV7-7	TRBJ2-2	CASSPQAPPNTGELFF
TRBV7-9	TRBJ2-3	CASLTIKGRGTQYF
TRBV30	TRBJ2-3	CAWSRWPGSTDTQYF
TRBV6-4	TRBJ2-2	CASRQDSVSGELFF
TRBV7-3	TRBJ2-3	CASSSGLTGTDTQYF
TRBV19	TRBJ1-2	CASSTGQGAGGYTF
TRBV9	TRBJ2-3	CASSAGTGSTDGTDTQYF
TRBV6-1	TRBJ1-4	CASSEWGGRENEKLFF
TRBV4-2	TRBJ2-7	CASSQLGDRVYEQYF
TRBV9	TRBJ2-3	CASSVEGQGRFIFGSTDTQYF
TRBV7-2	TRBJ2-3	CASSLASGGGNTQYF
TRBV15	TRBJ2-5	CATSRAKAGRGEETQYF
TRBV6-5	TRBJ1-4	CASSLARGEKLFF
TRBV19	TRBJ2-7	CASQKRGTVTYEQYF
TRBV5-4	TRBJ2-2	CAGSLAGTGDTGELFF
TRBV9	TRBJ2-7	CASSVDGGYSYEQYF
TRBV4-3	TRBJ1-4	CASSQAQDRGNEKLFF
TRBV10-3	TRBJ2-2	CAISSGETGELFF
TRBV6-1	TRBJ1-2	CASSEANRGNGYTF
TRBV29-1	TRBJ2-5	CSVDRDRGPETQYF
TRBV19	TRBJ1-1	CASLRGGPLNTEAFF
TRBV5-1	TRBJ2-3	CASSLDGGGSTDTQYF
TRBV5-4	TRBJ2-4	CASSLAGAGVIQYF
TRBV5-5	TRBJ1-1	CASSLTRPQDEAFF
TRBV7-2	TRBJ2-5	CASRPSGAKETQYF
TRBV18	TRBJ2-1	CASSPWANEQFF
TRBV5-4	TRBJ1-6	CASSVGPDRGGSPLHF
TRBV15	TRBJ2-3	CATSPRVSGILDTQYF
TRBV5-1	TRBJ1-1	CASSPSTGMNTEAFF
TRBV18	TRBJ1-5	CASSPTASKYQPQHF
TRBV5-1	TRBJ2-1	CASSPRGPYNEQFF
TRBV7-9	TRBJ1-2	CASSLFSLRGYTF
TRBV18	TRBJ2-1	CASSPPQATVYEQFF
TRBV19	TRBJ1-1	CASSMRQGATEAFF
TRBV29-1	TRBJ1-2	CSVDRSTGYGYTF
TRBV15	TRBJ1-1	CATSGRSEPEAFF
TRBV7-8	TRBJ2-7	CASSPLRVLYEQYF
TRBV2	TRBJ1-1	CARRGQGNTEAFF